This TCR beta chain is drawn from a study of Ad26.COV2.S vaccination and SARS-CoV-2 variants (dated by TCRdb to about 2021). Some background on the complete study: Donors in the vaccine arm were drawn from COV1001, a phase I-IIa trial of Ad26.COV2.S in healthy adults that was multicentre, randomized, double-blind and placebo-controlled. Participants in the trial were split at random into five groups of five each, receiving low-dose or high-dose Ad26.COV2.S once or twice, or else placebo on both occasions. Throughout the experiments and outcome assessment, investigators stayed blinded to trial group allocation. Ad26.COV2.S was administered intramuscularly at 5 x 10^10 or 1 x 10^11 viral particles, either as a single shot or as two shots given 56 days apart. TCRbeta repertoire sequencing served as the tool for gauging how specific and how broad the SARS-CoV-2-reactive T cell receptors were following Ad26.COV2.S vaccination. A total of 32 samples were included in the TCR-sequenced set, comprising around 19 Ad26.COV2.S vaccine recipients, 5 placebo recipients and 8 SARS-CoV-2 convalescent individuals.

Comment on this clone: Its antigen is not yet known. No base-level quality is on record; no much larger clone is a single base apart.

V was cut back by 4 bases and J by 0 bases, leaving a gap of 10 bases between them. Reading the germline V gene gives CDR1 LGHNA and CDR2 YSLEER. From cysteine to phenylalanine, the CDR3 is 14 amino acids long. Only the CDR3 part of the read is kept: 42 bases, read in frame from the first base. This specimen's treatment or condition label, per the study, means: some 19 received Ad26.COV2.S at low or high dose, single or two shots; about 5 received placebo; per-sample allocation not given. Repertoires of vaccine and placebo recipients were sequenced from samples taken on day 63 after the first injection. Cohort 1b enrolled about two dozen adults aged 18-55 years at a single site in Boston, USA, between 29 July and 7 August 2020. As a vaccine, Ad26.COV2.S was a replication-incompetent adenovirus type 26 vector that expressed a prefusion-stabilized SARS-CoV-2 spike protein derived from the original Wuhan strain.

Study-wide findings and limitations: Non-spike TCR breadth was comparable between vaccine and placebo recipients, consistent with the vaccine containing only spike. The study lacked the statistical power to compare responses across vaccine doses or regimens. After vaccination, substantial breadth of spike-specific CD8+ and CD4+ T cell responses was reported. Compared with placebo recipients, Ad26.COV2.S recipients showed higher spike-specific TCR breadth (P = 0.0014). According to the authors, total T cell responses may have been underestimated by the TCR breadth and depth analyses.

TCRbeta CDR3 regions were sequenced with the immunoSEQ Assay. After extraction, genomic DNA underwent amplification by bias-controlled multiplex PCR, followed by high-throughput sequencing. The authors processed their data as follows. To quantify the absolute abundance of every unique TCRbeta CDR3 region, sequences were collapsed and filtered. T cell fraction was estimated by normalization of TCRbeta template counts to usable DNA, with usable DNA being measured through amplification of reference genes present in all nucleated cells. Repertoire TCRs were annotated as SARS-CoV-2-specific when V gene, CDR3 amino acid sequence and J gene were exactly matched to a known reactive TCR set. The reference SARS-CoV-2 TCR set was obtained from MIRA and was filtered for enrichment in COVID-19-positive ImmuneCODE repertoires, whereby public or cross-reactive TCRs were removed. Using the MIRA antigens, annotated TCRs were further analysed by specific ORF or by position within an ORF. Breadth was defined as the number of annotated unique rearrangements divided by the total number of unique productive rearrangements, and depth was defined as the summed frequency of the annotated unique rearrangements. Group comparisons of TCR breadth used two-sided Wilcoxon rank-sum tests. The source is immuneACCESS, and TCRdb retained only in-frame sequences with V and J called. Part of the clones is not carried over; for the studies checked, unresolved V genes explain less than half of this, and the remainder is unexplained. The V and J calls and the clone size are those of that table, but D and trimming were determined from the DNA. Here the sample has around 500,000 clones; roughly nine tenths occur a single time. The ten largest clones represent 1.5% to 2% of the sample.

The source material was peripheral blood, sampled in a trial of Ad26.COV2.S vaccine versus placebo. The clonotype was recovered from a person between 18 and 65 years old who received the Ad26.COV2.S COVID-19 vaccine or a placebo. The sequence is built from TRBV4-3 and TRBJ2-7; matching of 6 bases hints at TRBD1 as the D gene. The DNA reads as follows: TGCGCCAGCAGCCCCGGGACAAACTCCTACGAGCAGTACTTC. It encodes CASSPGTNSYEQYF.